This T cell receptor beta chain was found in a study of shared clonotypes between healthy human individuals. Profiling relied on immunoSEQ multiplex PCR, and the TCRdb table lists in-frame clones only, not all of them. The sample has around 1,100,000 clones; 70% to 80% are singletons. Germline values: CDR1 KGHSH, CDR2 LQKENI. The CDR3 loop spans 13 amino acids. V shed 3 bases and J shed 2 bases, with 8 bases lying between them. This receptor was taken from a man aged 18-30 years in good health. Some clones in this sample may be carry-over from other donors' samples. Material: memory CD4+ T cells from PBMCs. Subset in this sample: CD45RA-negative fraction. The gene calls are TRBV18 and TRBJ2-7; D remains unclear. The CDR3 region has the DNA TGTGCCAGCTCACCGGCCATAACCTACGAGCAGTACTTC. Translated: CASSPAITYEQYF.